The 24 T cell receptor beta chains below were found in one sample sequenced in a study of shared clonotypes between healthy human individuals. CD45RO-negative, CCR7-positively selected cells formed the naive CD8 fraction, excluding terminally differentiated effector memory CD45RA+ cells. This table comes from immunoSEQ multiplex PCR, and its TCRdb copy is limited to in-frame clones, with some not included. Counted here are hundreds of thousands of clones, around 96% occurring once; the ten biggest clones make up over 0.095%. The sample comprised naive CD8+ T cells sorted from blood. Source of these receptors: a woman aged 30 to 39 in good health.

J is TRBJ2-7 and V is TRBV7-8; 9 bases align to TRBD2. Germline CDR1 is SGHVS and CDR2 is FQNEAQ. CDR3 length: 15 amino acids. V was clipped by 2 bases and J by 3 bases; unmatched bases: 5. The CDR3 is CASSLILAGDYEQYF. DNA of the CDR3: TGTGCCAGCAGCTTAATCTTAGCGGGAGACTACGAGCAGTACTTC.

The chain has TRBV30 and TRBJ1-2; D is ambiguous. The CDR3 is 12 amino acids. Germline V lookup: CDR1 GTSNPN, CDR2 SVGIG (reference sequence). The V and J ends lost 2 bases and 6 bases respectively, with 10 bases between them. Here the CDR3 DNA reads TGTGCCTGGAGTCCAGGACGGGATGGCTACACCTTC. Protein sequence: CAWSPGRDGYTF.

Concerning this clone: The same CDR3 also results from other DNA sequences found in this sample. This rearrangement joins TRBV16 to TRBJ1-1, with D hard to call. V was shortened by 1 base and J by 2 bases, with 5 bases between the two germline ends. Germline V gene data show CDR1 as KGHSY and CDR2 as FQNENV. The CDR3 contains 13 residues. CDR3 sequence reads: CASSQWRNTEAFF. The CDR3 nucleotides read TGTGCCAGCAGCCAATGGAGAAACACTGAAGCTTTCTTT.

This clone was recorded a few times. The V call is TRBV2, the J call TRBJ2-7; the match to TRBD2 covers 7 bases. This CDR3 contains 16 residues. Trimming at V came to 0 bases and at J to 2 bases, leaving 7 bases not matched to a gene. Germline loops: CDR1 SNHLY, CDR2 FYNNEI. The CDR3 DNA sequence: TGTGCCAGCAGTGAAGCGAAATGGGGAGGGCCCTACGAGCAGTACTTC. This sequence encodes CASSEAKWGGPYEQYF.

For this clone: Distinct nucleotide sequences in the sample also encode this CDR3. The V and J genes are TRBV19 and TRBJ2-7; D gene uncertain. CDR3 length equals 13 residues. Trimming shortened V by 1 base and J by 2 bases, and 6 bases separated the two germline ends. Looked up from germline, CDR1 is LNHDA and CDR2 is SQIVND (reference sequence). The CDR3 sequence is CASSIATAYEQYF. In DNA form, the CDR3 reads TGTGCCAGTAGTATAGCTACGGCCTACGAGCAGTACTTC.

V gene TRBV6-4 combines with J gene TRBJ1-5; no definite D call. Germline V gene lookup returns CDR1 MRHNA and CDR2 SNTAGT. V was shortened by 2 bases and J by 2 bases, with 7 bases between the two germline ends. There are 14 residues in the CDR3. The CDR3 protein is CASSDVGGNQPQHF. DNA of the CDR3: TGTGCCAGCAGTGACGTTGGCGGCAATCAGCCCCAGCATTTT.

The rearrangement links TRBV5-4 to TRBJ1-1; D remains ambiguous. Germline CDR1 SGHNT, CDR2 YYREEE (reference sequence). Trimming stripped 3 bases from V and 4 bases from J, with 7 bases between. The CDR3 covers 12 residues. In DNA, the CDR3 is TGTGCCAGCAGCTCGGCGGGCACTGAAGCTTTCTTT. Translated: CASSSAGTEAFF.

This clone was seen a few times. The same CDR3 arises from other DNA sequences in this sample as well. The chain employs TRBV29-1 and TRBJ1-1; D unclear. Germline V gene lookup returns CDR1 SQVTM and CDR2 ANQGSEA. The CDR3 runs 11 residues. V lost 4 bases and J lost 3, with 6 bases in between. CDR3 sequence (DNA): TGCAGCGTTGTTGGGGACACTGAAGCTTTCTTT. Amino acid sequence: CSVVGDTEAFF.

The V call is TRBV28, the J call TRBJ1-1, with no clear D. The CDR3 covers 13 residues. V was shortened by 5 bases and J by 3 bases, with 10 bases between the two germline ends. Germline V gives CDR1 MDHEN, CDR2 SYDVKM. This CDR3 reads CASSRAAYTEAFF. CDR3 DNA sequence: TGTGCCAGCAGTAGGGCAGCTTACACTGAAGCTTTCTTT.

The genes are TRBV27 and TRBJ2-7; a possible D gene is TRBD1 (6 bases). The V gene's germline CDR1 is MNHEY and CDR2 SMNVEV (reference sequence). Trimming shortened V by 5 bases and J by 2 bases, and 7 bases separated the two germline ends. CDR3 length: 12 residues. DNA of the CDR3: TGTGCCAGCAGTAGGGACACCTACGAGCAGTACTTC. The encoded protein is CASSRDTYEQYF.

The V call is TRBV2, the J call TRBJ2-3, with D tentatively TRBD1 or TRBD2 (5 bases each). The CDR3 consists of 15 residues. V shed 3 bases and J shed 2 bases, with 12 bases lying between them. Germline-derived CDR1 and CDR2 are SNHLY and FYNNEI. The CDR3 region is CASSDLGRNTDTQYF. In DNA, the CDR3 is TGTGCCAGCAGTGATCTGGGACGGAACACAGATACGCAGTATTTT.

V usage is TRBV29-1 and J usage is TRBJ2-7; 7 bases are shared with TRBD1. J lost 0 bases, V lost 6 bases, and 5 bases had no gene match. CDR3 length equals 13 residues. Germline CDR1 is SQVTM and CDR2 is ANQGSEA. The CDR3: CSVRTGHSYEQYF. The DNA for the CDR3 is TGCAGCGTACGGACAGGTCACTCCTACGAGCAGTACTTC.

In the case of this clone: Within the sample, other DNA sequences also encode this same CDR3. The V gene is TRBV29-1, the J gene TRBJ1-1; weak D call: TRBD1 (5 bases). The CDR3 runs to 13 residues. The germline V gene encodes CDR1 SQVTM and CDR2 ANQGSEA. Deletions cut 4 bases from V and 1 base from J, with 10 bases between. As DNA, the CDR3 is TGCAGCGTTGCGGGCGGACAGAACACTGAAGCTTTCTTT. This sequence encodes CSVAGGQNTEAFF. Looking up the rest from reference TRBV29-1 and TRBJ1-1 gives the full variable domain: SAVISQKPSRDICQRGTSLTIQCQVDSQVTMMFWYRQQPGQSLTLIATANQGSEATYESGFVIDKFPISRPNLTFSTLTVSNMSPEDSSIYLCSVAGGQNTEAFFGQGTRLTVV.

CDR3 DNA: TGTGCCAGCAGTGCGGAAGAGACTAGCCCCTACGAGCAGTACTTC. As protein: CASSAEETSPYEQYF. V is TRBV2 and J is TRBJ2-7; 7 bases are shared with TRBD2. V lost 4 bases and J lost 2; bases outside the gene matches: 8. This CDR3 region has 15 residues. CDR1 and CDR2 (germline): SNHLY, FYNNEI.

The V and J genes are TRBV27 and TRBJ1-4, with TRBD1 as a possible D gene (6 bases). The CDR3 is 19 residues long. Trimming stripped 5 bases from V and 8 bases from J, with 30 bases between. Germline CDR1 and CDR2: MNHEY and SMNVEV (reference sequence). CDR3 amino acids: CASSPLAPLLRGFREKLFF. For the CDR3, the DNA is TGTGCCAGCAGTCCTTTAGCGCCCCTTCTCAGGGGCTTTCGAGAAAAACTGTTTTTT.

The chain recombines TRBV28 with TRBJ1-2, with no clear D. This CDR3 spans 13 amino acids. Germline V gives CDR1 MDHEN, CDR2 SYDVKM. V lost 2 bases and J lost 1, with 5 bases in between. In DNA, the CDR3 is TGTGCCAGCAGTTTAAGGGATAACTATGGCTACACCTTC. It translates to CASSLRDNYGYTF.

The chain joins TRBV19 to TRBJ1-5, with 8 nucleotides matching TRBD1. The CDR3 consists of 16 residues. CDR1 and CDR2 (germline): LNHDA, SQIVND (reference sequence). Losses at the gene ends were 7 bases for V and 4 bases for J; bases not matched to a gene: 12. The CDR3 bases are TGTGCCAGTATCGGGCTTACAGGGGGTGCGAATCAGCCCCAGCATTTT. This codes for CASIGLTGGANQPQHF. Filled out from reference TRBV19 and TRBJ1-5, the complete variable domain reads DGGITQSPKYLFRKEGQNVTLSCEQNLNHDAMYWYRQDPGQGLRLIYYSQIVNDFQKGDIAEGYSVSREKKESFPLTVTSAQKNPTAFYLCASIGLTGGANQPQHFGDGTRLSIL.

The genes are TRBV6-5 and TRBJ1-1; D not resolved. CDR3 length: 14 amino acids. Germline CDR1 MNHEY, CDR2 SVGAGI. V dropped 6 bases and J dropped 1 base, with 12 bases sitting between them. CDR3 loop: CASRPGGRNTEAFF. DNA of the CDR3: TGTGCCAGCAGACCTGGTGGGAGGAACACTGAAGCTTTCTTT.

This sequence joins TRBV5-4 and TRBJ2-2, with TRBD2 matching 8 bases. Germline lookup yields CDR1 SGHNT and CDR2 YYREEE (reference sequence). The CDR3 runs 14 residues. V lost 0 bases and J lost 6; bases outside the gene matches: 1. CDR3 sequence: CASSLGSGAGELFF. The CDR3 DNA reads as TGTGCCAGCAGCTTGGGTAGCGGGGCCGGGGAGCTGTTTTTT.

V gene TRBV2 combines with J gene TRBJ1-1; a weak D match, TRBD1 (5 bases). Trimming cost V 5 bases and J 4 bases, with 11 bases left between them. The germline V gene encodes CDR1 SNHLY and CDR2 FYNNEI. The length of the CDR3 is 13 residues. This CDR3 is CASSPGVGTEAFF. The CDR3 region has the DNA TGTGCCAGCAGTCCGGGGGTGGGCACTGAAGCTTTCTTT.

The rearrangement joins TRBV11-2 to TRBJ2-3, with 9 bases identical to TRBD2. CDR1 is SGHAT and CDR2 is FQNNGV in the germline V gene. V trimming: 0 bases; J trimming: 3 bases; junction bases outside the gene matches: 4. The CDR3 sequence is 16 residues long. CDR3 nucleotide sequence: TGTGCCAGCAGCTTAGACGCGGGAGGGCATACAGATACGCAGTATTTT. Translated, it gives CASSLDAGGHTDTQYF.

This clone is a singleton in its sample. V usage is TRBV7-9 and J usage is TRBJ1-2; D is perhaps TRBD1 (5 bases). Germline V gene lookup returns CDR1 SEHNR and CDR2 FQNEAQ (reference sequence). Trimming removed 5 bases at V and 10 bases at J, with 17 bases between. The CDR3 has 13 amino acids. CDR3 bases: TGTGCCAGCAGCCAGGGTCCTACTCGGGACTACACCTTC. Translation: CASSQGPTRDYTF.

This clone occurred a few times. The chain recombines TRBV23-1 with TRBJ1-2; D perhaps matches TRBD1 (6 bases). TRBV23-1 is an open reading frame whose function is uncertain. This CDR3 spans 12 amino acids. Trimming left V 7 bases short and J 7 bases short, with 13 bases between. CDR3 amino acids: CASKQGMRGYTF. The CDR3 region has the DNA TGCGCCAGCAAACAGGGAATGCGTGGCTACACCTTC.

The chain uses TRBV27 and TRBJ2-1; TRBD1 matches at 7 bases. V was pared by 5 bases and J by 5 bases, with 9 bases of the junction left unmatched. Germline V lookup: CDR1 MNHEY, CDR2 SMNVEV (reference sequence). CDR3 length: 15 residues. This CDR3 reads CASSPSGQTNNEQFF. The CDR3 coding sequence is TGTGCCAGCAGTCCCTCGGGACAGACAAACAATGAGCAGTTCTTC.